This TCR beta chain was identified during a study of T cell clonotyping in hematopoietic cell transplantation. Data came from immunoSEQ multiplex PCR; TCRdb stores just in-frame clones and leaves some out. Here the sample spans tens of thousands of clones, 85% being singletons. The CDR3 runs to 14 residues. The germline V gene encodes CDR1 SGHDT and CDR2 YYEEEE. Trimming removed 1 base from V and 7 bases from J, with 11 bases in between. The time point is: recipient sample about 28 days before transplant, after cytoreduction. The TCR originated in a man aged 60 to 75 with acute myeloid leukemia. Some clones in this sample may be carry-over from other donors' samples. This rearrangement joins TRBV5-6 to TRBJ2-2, with a weak D call TRBD1 (5 bases). The material was peripheral blood mononuclear cells, obtained before stem cell transplant. This chain's CDR3 is CASSLQGFSGELFF. In nucleotides, the CDR3 is TGTGCCAGCAGCTTGCAGGGTTTCAGCGGGGAGCTGTTTTTT.